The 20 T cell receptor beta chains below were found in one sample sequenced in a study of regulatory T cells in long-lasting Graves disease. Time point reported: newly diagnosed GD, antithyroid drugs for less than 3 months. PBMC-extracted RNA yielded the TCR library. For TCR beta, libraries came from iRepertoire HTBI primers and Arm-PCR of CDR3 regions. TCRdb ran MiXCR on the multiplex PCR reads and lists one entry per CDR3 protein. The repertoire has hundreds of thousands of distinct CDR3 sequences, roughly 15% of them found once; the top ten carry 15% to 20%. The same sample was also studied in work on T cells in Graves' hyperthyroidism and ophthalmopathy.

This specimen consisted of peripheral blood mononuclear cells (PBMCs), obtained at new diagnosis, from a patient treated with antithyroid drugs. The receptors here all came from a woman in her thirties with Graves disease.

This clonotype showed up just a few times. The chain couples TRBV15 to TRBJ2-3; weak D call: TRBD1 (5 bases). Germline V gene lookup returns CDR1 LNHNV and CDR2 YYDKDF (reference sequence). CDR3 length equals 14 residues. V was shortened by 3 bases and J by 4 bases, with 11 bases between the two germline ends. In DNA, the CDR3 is TGTGCCACCAGCAGGCAGGGTGGGTCAGATACGCAGTATTTT. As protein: CATSRQGGSDTQYF.

This CDR3 reads CSLRQGSTDTQYF. DNA for the CDR3: TGCAGCCTCAGGCAGGGGAGCACAGATACGCAGTATTTT. V is TRBV29-1 and J is TRBJ2-3, with D perhaps TRBD1 (6 bases). Deletions cut 8 bases from V and 0 bases from J, with 12 bases between. Looked up from germline, CDR1 is SQVTM and CDR2 is ANQGSEA. The CDR3 length is 13 residues.

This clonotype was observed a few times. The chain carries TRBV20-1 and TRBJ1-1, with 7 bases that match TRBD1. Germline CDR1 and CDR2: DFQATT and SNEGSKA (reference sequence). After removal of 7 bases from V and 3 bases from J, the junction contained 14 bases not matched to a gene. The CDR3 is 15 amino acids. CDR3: CSVNRGGEVHTEAFF. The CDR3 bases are TGCAGTGTTAACAGGGGAGGAGAGGTACACACTGAAGCTTTCTTT.

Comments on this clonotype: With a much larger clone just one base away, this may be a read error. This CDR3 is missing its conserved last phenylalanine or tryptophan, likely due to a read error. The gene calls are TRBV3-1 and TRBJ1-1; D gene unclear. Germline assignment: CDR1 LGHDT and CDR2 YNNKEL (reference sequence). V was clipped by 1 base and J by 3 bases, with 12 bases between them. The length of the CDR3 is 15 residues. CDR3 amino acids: CASSQVGKGYTEAFS. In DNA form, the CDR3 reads TGTGCCAGCAGCCAAGTTGGGAAGGGCTACACTGAAGCTTTCTCT.

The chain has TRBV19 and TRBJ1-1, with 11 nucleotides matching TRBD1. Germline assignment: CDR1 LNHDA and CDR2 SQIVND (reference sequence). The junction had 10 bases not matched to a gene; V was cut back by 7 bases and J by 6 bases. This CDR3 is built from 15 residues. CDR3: CASTPWDRGYSEAFF. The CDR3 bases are TGTGCCAGTACCCCCTGGGACAGGGGGTACTCTGAAGCTTTCTTT.

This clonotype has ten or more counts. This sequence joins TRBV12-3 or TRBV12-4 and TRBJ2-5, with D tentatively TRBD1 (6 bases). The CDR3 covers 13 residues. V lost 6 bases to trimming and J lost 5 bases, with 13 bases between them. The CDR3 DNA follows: TGTGCCAGCAGAACAGGGTTGGGCGAGACCCAGTACTTC. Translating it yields CASRTGLGETQYF.

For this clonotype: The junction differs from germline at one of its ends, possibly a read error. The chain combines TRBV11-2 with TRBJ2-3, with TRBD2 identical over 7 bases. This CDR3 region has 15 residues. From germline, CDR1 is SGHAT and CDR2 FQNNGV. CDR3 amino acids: CAGSPDVGGTDTQYF. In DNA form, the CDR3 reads TGTGCCGGCAGCCCCGACGTGGGGGGGACAGATACGCAGTATTTT.

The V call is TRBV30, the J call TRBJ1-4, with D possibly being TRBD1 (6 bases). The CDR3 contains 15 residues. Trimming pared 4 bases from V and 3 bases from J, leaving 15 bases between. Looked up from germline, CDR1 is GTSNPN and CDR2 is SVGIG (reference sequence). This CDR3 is CAWNPLTGSNEKLFF. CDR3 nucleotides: TGTGCCTGGAACCCTTTGACAGGCTCTAATGAAAAACTGTTTTTT.

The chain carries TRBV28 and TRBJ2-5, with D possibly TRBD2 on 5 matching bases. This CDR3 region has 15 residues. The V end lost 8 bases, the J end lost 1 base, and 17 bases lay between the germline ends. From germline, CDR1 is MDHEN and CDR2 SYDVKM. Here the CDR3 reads CASSPRGSGQETQYF. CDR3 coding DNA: TGTGCCAGCTCACCACGAGGGAGCGGCCAAGAGACCCAGTACTTC. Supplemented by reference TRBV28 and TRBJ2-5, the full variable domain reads DVKVTQSSRYLVKRTGEKVFLECVQDMDHENMFWYRQDPGLGLRLIYFSYDVKMKEKGDIPEGYSVSREKKERFSLILESASTNQTSMYLCASSPRGSGQETQYFGPGTRLLVL.

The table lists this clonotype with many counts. CDR3 DNA: TGTGCCAGCAGTCTCCCTGCGGGACAGGCTGGCTACACCTTC. This codes for CASSLPAGQAGYTF. The chain is built from TRBV28 and TRBJ1-2; 8 nucleotides align to TRBD1. The CDR3 contains 14 residues. In germline, CDR1 is MDHEN, CDR2 SYDVKM. Trimming at V came to 5 bases and at J to 7 bases, leaving 9 bases not matched to a gene.

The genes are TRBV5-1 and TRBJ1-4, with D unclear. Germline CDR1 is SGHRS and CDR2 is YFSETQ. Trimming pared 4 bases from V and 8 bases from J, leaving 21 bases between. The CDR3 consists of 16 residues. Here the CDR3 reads CASSTDPQRIGEKLFF. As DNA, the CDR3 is TGCGCCAGCAGCACCGACCCACAGAGAATAGGCGAAAAACTGTTTTTT.

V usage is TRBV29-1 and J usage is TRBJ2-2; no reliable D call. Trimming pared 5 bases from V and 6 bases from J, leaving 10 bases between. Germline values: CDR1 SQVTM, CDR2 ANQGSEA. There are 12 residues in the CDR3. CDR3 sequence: CSVLYFAGELFF. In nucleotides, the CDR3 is TGCAGCGTTCTGTATTTCGCCGGGGAGCTGTTTTTT.

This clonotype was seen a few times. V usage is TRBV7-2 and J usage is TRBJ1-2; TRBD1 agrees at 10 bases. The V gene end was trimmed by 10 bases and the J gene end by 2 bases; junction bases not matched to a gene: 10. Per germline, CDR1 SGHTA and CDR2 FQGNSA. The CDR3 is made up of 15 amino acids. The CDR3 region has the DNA TGTGCCACCAAAAGAGGGACAGGGGACAACTATGGCTACACCTTC. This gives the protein CATKRGTGDNYGYTF.

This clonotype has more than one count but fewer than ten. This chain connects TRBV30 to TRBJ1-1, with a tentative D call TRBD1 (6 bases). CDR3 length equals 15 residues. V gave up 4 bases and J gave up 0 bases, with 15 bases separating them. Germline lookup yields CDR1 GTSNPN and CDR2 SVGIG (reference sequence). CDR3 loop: CAWNREGRVNTEAFF. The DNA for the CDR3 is TGTGCCTGGAACAGGGAAGGTCGGGTGAACACTGAAGCTTTCTTT.

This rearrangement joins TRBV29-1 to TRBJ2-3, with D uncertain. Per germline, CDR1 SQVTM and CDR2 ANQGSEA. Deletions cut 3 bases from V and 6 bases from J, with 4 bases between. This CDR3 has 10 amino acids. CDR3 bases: TGCAGCGTTGAGAGGGATACGCAGTATTTT. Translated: CSVERDTQYF.

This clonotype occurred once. The CDR3 DNA reads TGCAGTGCTAGGGGCCCTGCGGGGTCTTACGAGCAGTACTTC. Translation gives CSARGPAGSYEQYF. The V and J genes are TRBV20-1 and TRBJ2-3; the D gene is possibly TRBD2 (6 bases). The tail of the sequence fits TRBJ2-7 better, so the J call may be wrong. The CDR3 sequence is 14 residues long. The V gene's germline CDR1 is DFQATT and CDR2 SNEGSKA (reference sequence).

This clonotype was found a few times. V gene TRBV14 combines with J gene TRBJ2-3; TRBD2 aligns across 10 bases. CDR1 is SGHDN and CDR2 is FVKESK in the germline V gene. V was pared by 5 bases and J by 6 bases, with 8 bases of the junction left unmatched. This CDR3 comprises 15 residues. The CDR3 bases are TGTGCCAGCAGCGCAGCGGGAGGGCCGGTGGATACGCAGTATTTT. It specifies CASSAAGGPVDTQYF.

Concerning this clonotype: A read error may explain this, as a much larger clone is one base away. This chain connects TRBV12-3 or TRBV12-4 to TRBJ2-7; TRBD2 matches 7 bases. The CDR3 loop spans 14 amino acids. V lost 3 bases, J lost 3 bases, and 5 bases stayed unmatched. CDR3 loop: CASSFEGRDYEQYF. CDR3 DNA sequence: TGTGCCAGCAGTTTTGAGGGGAGGGACTACGAGCAGTACTTC.

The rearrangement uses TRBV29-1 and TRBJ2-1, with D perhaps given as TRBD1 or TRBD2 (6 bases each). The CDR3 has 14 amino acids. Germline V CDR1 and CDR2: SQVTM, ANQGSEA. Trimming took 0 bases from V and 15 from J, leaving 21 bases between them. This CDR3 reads CSVEDPVGGVFGFF. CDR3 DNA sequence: TGCAGCGTTGAAGATCCGGTGGGGGGCGTTTTTGGGTTCTTC.

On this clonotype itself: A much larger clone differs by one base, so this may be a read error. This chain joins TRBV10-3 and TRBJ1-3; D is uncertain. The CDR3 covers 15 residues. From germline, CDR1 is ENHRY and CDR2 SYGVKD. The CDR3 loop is CAISESLVGGNTTYF. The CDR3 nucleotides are TGTGCCATCAGTGAGTCGTTGGTGGGAGGAAACACCACATATTTT.